The clone carrying this TCR beta chain showed up many times. The time point is: patch test 2, 6 weeks after DPC sensitization. Indicated treatment: therapeutic diphenylcyclopropenone sensitization with weekly scalp DPC. TCRdb redid the calling of the RACE reads with MiXCR, one entry per CDR3 protein. This sample yields some 89,000 distinct CDR3 sequences, of which about a tenth are seen a single time; about 2.5% belongs to the top ten. The data derive from a study of human T cells and chemical hapten exposure. Study-wide background: The patients were mostly female; they had alopecia areata, totalis or universalis.

CDR1 is MNHEY and CDR2 is SVGEGT in the germline V gene. The CDR3 consists of 13 residues. Trimming left V 6 bases short and J 6 bases short, with 14 bases between. The chain has TRBV6-2 or TRBV6-3 and TRBJ1-2, with D hard to call. This sample comprised whole blood, obtained in connection with sensitization to the hapten diphenylcyclopropenone (DPC). This sequence was found in a woman in her 30s with alopecia areata. Some clones in this sample may be carry-over from other donors' samples. The CDR3 sequence: CASRRIGENGYTF. CDR3 nucleotides: TGTGCCAGCAGGAGGATTGGGGAAAATGGCTACACCTTC.